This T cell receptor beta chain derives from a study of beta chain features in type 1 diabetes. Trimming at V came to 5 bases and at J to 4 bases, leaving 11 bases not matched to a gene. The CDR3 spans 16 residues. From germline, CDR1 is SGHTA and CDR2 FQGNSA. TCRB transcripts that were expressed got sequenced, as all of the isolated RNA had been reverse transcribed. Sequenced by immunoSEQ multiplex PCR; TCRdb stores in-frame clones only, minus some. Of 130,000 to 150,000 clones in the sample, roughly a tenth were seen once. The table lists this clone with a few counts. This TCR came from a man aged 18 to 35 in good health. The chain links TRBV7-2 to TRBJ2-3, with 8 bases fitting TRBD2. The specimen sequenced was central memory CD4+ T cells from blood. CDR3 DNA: TGTGCCAGCAGCCCCACCCGGGGGGGCGTCGCAGATACGCAGTATTTT. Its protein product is CASSPTRGGVADTQYF. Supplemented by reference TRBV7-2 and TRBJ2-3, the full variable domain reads GAGVSQSPSNKVTEKGKDVELRCDPISGHTALYWYRQSLGQGLEFLIYFQGNSAPDKSGLPSDRFSAERTGGSVSTLTIQRTQQEDSAVYLCASSPTRGGVADTQYFGPGTRLTVL.